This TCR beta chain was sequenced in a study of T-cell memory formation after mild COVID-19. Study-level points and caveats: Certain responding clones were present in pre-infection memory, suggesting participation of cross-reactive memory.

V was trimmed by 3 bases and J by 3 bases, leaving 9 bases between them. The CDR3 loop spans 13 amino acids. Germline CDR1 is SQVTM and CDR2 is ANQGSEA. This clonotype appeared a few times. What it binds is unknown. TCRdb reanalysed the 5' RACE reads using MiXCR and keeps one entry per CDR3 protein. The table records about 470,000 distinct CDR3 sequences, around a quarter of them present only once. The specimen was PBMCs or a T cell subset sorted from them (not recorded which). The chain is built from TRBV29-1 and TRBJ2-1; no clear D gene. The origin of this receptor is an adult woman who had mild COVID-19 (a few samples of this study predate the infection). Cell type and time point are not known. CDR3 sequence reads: CSVDSVSYNEQFF. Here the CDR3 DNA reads TGCAGCGTTGATTCGGTCAGCTACAATGAGCAGTTCTTC.